The rows below give T cell receptor beta chains drawn from one sample of a study of STAT5B mutations in CD4+ large granular lymphocyte leukemia. Clones were read by immunoSEQ multiplex PCR, and TCRdb kept only the in-frame ones, dropping some. The table has about 5,900 clones, more than 60% seen once. The specimen was PBMCs. The receptor set was obtained from an elderly man with CD4+ T-cell large granular lymphocyte leukemia. Both conserved end residues are part of each CDR3. Each record gives: clone size, D gene, J gene, V gene, CDR3 DNA, CDR3 protein. The D gene is left open where the match is weak. Size is stated for part of the rows, as once, few or many counts, or as a class when the clone is expanded.

size: -; D: -; J: TRBJ1-2; V: TRBV9; DNA: TGTGCCAGCAGCGTAGGGGGCCGGGGAGTTCCCAACTATGGCTACACCTTC; CDR3: CASSVGGRGVPNYGYTF
size: -; D: TRBD2; J: TRBJ2-1; V: TRBV6-4; DNA: TGTGCCAGCAGTGACCTAGCGGGGAGGAATGAGCAGTTCTTC; CDR3: CASSDLAGRNEQFF
size: -; D: -; J: TRBJ1-4; V: TRBV27; DNA: TGTGCCAGCAGTTTAAACAGGTTTAGTGAAAAACTGTTTTTT; CDR3: CASSLNRFSEKLFF
size: -; D: -; J: TRBJ1-4; V: TRBV11-2; DNA: TGTGCCAGCAGCTTAGCCTTACAGGTTACTAATGAAAAACTGTTTTTT; CDR3: CASSLALQVTNEKLFF
size: few; D: TRBD2; J: TRBJ2-3; V: TRBV7-8; DNA: TGTGCCAGCAGCTTGGTGACGGGGGGGCTGGATACGCAGTATTTT; CDR3: CASSLVTGGLDTQYF
size: -; D: -; J: TRBJ1-1; V: TRBV14; DNA: TGTGCCAGCAGCCAAGATTGGTACAGGGAAGCTTTCTTT; CDR3: CASSQDWYREAFF
size: -; D: TRBD1; J: TRBJ1-1; V: TRBV30; DNA: TGTGCCTGGAGTGATCCTTCACAGGGGGCCAAGGCTTTCTTT; CDR3: CAWSDPSQGAKAFF
size: -; D: TRBD2; J: TRBJ2-7; V: TRBV27; DNA: TGTGCCAGCAGTTTACGGACTAGCGCCTCCTACGAGCAGTACTTC; CDR3: CASSLRTSASYEQYF
size: -; D: -; J: TRBJ2-5; V: TRBV29-1; DNA: TGCAGCGTTGATACAGGAGAGACCCAGTACTTC; CDR3: CSVDTGETQYF
size: -; D: -; J: TRBJ2-5; V: TRBV11-2; DNA: TGTGCCAGCAGCCACCAACCTGAGACCCAGTACTTC; CDR3: CASSHQPETQYF
size: -; D: -; J: TRBJ1-1; V: TRBV7-3; DNA: TGTGCCAGCAGCCCCGTTATGCCAGGAGTAAACACTGAAGCTTTCTTT; CDR3: CASSPVMPGVNTEAFF
size: -; D: -; J: TRBJ2-5; V: TRBV7-9; DNA: TGTGCCAGCAGCTTAGGAGGTGAGGCAGAGACCCAGTACTTC; CDR3: CASSLGGEAETQYF
size: -; D: TRBD2; J: TRBJ2-1; V: TRBV7-7; DNA: TGTGCCAGCAGCCCTGCTGGGCGGGGGGGCAATGAGCAGTTCTTC; CDR3: CASSPAGRGGNEQFF
size: -; D: -; J: TRBJ1-2; V: TRBV6-5; DNA: TGTGCCAGCAGTTACTCGAATGGACACCCCTACACCTTC; CDR3: CASSYSNGHPYTF
size: -; D: -; J: TRBJ1-1; V: TRBV13; DNA: TGTGCCAGCAGCCCAACGGGAAGGAACACGGAAGCTTTCTTT; CDR3: CASSPTGRNTEAFF
size: -; D: TRBD1; J: TRBJ2-5; V: TRBV9; DNA: TGTGCCAGCAGCGTTGAGGGACAGCCCCAAGAGACCCAGTACTTC; CDR3: CASSVEGQPQETQYF
size: -; D: -; J: TRBJ1-2; V: TRBV9; DNA: TGTGCCAGCAGCGTTACCGAAAACTATGGCTACACCTTC; CDR3: CASSVTENYGYTF
size: -; D: TRBD1; J: TRBJ1-1; V: TRBV9; DNA: TGTGCCAGCAGCCCCCCCAGGGGGGGGACTGAAGCTTTCTTT; CDR3: CASSPPRGGTEAFF
size: -; D: TRBD1; J: TRBJ2-1; V: TRBV27; DNA: TGTGCCAGCAGTCCGGGGACAGGGGGCAATGAGCAGTTCTTC; CDR3: CASSPGTGGNEQFF
size: -; D: TRBD2; J: TRBJ2-7; V: TRBV27; DNA: TGTGCCAGCAGCATAGCGGGAAAGGCCTACGAGCAGTACTTC; CDR3: CASSIAGKAYEQYF
size: few; D: -; J: TRBJ1-1; V: TRBV2; DNA: TGTGCCTCCTTGGGGGGGTTCACTGAAGCTTTCTTT; CDR3: CASLGGFTEAFF
size: -; D: TRBD1; J: TRBJ1-5; V: TRBV28; DNA: TGTGCCAGCAGAAATCCCCCAGGGGGAAGCAATCAGCCCCAGCATTTT; CDR3: CASRNPPGGSNQPQHF
size: -; D: -; J: TRBJ2-3; V: TRBV27; DNA: TGTGCCAGCAGTTCCGCAGACAGCACAGATACGCAGTATTTT; CDR3: CASSSADSTDTQYF
size: -; D: TRBD2; J: TRBJ2-1; V: TRBV7-9; DNA: TGTGCCAGCAGCTCCACCCTAGCGGGCCCGCCCTACAATGAGCAGTTCTTC; CDR3: CASSSTLAGPPYNEQFF
size: -; D: -; J: TRBJ2-3; V: TRBV9; DNA: TGTGCCAGCAGCGCTCGCACAGATACGCAGTATTTT; CDR3: CASSARTDTQYF
size: -; D: -; J: TRBJ2-7; V: TRBV9; DNA: TGTGCCAGCAGCGTAGACGGCCTCTCCTACGAGCAGTACTTC; CDR3: CASSVDGLSYEQYF
size: few; D: TRBD1; J: TRBJ1-2; V: TRBV4-2; DNA: TGTGCCAGCAGCCAAGATCGACAGGGGACGAACTATGGCTACACCTTC; CDR3: CASSQDRQGTNYGYTF
size: -; D: TRBD1; J: TRBJ2-7; V: TRBV4-3; DNA: TGCGCCAGCAGCCACCAGACAGGGGGCTACGAGCAGTACTTC; CDR3: CASSHQTGGYEQYF
size: -; D: -; J: TRBJ2-3; V: TRBV4-1; DNA: TGCGCCAGCAGCCAAGATCTGGGGGACGCGGAGTATTTT; CDR3: CASSQDLGDAEYF
size: few; D: TRBD1; J: TRBJ1-2; V: TRBV5-6; DNA: TGTGCCAGCAGCCCTGGGACAGGGAACTATGGCTACACCTTC; CDR3: CASSPGTGNYGYTF
size: once; D: TRBD2; J: TRBJ2-7; V: TRBV28; DNA: TGTGCCAGCAGCGGACTAGCCTCGGCTTACGAGCAGTACTTC; CDR3: CASSGLASAYEQYF
size: -; D: -; J: TRBJ1-1; V: TRBV5-1; DNA: TGCGCCAGCAGCTTAAGGGGGGCGCCGGTTCAATCGGCTTTCTTT; CDR3: CASSLRGAPVQSAFF
size: few; D: -; J: TRBJ1-4; V: TRBV7-9; DNA: TGTGCCAGCAGCTATACTGGGGATGAAAAACTGTTTTTT; CDR3: CASSYTGDEKLFF
size: medium-sized; D: -; J: TRBJ2-2; V: TRBV27; DNA: TGTGCCAGCAGTTTCGGGATAAACACCGGGGAGCTGTTTTTT; CDR3: CASSFGINTGELFF
size: -; D: -; J: TRBJ1-2; V: TRBV6-5; DNA: TGTGCCAGCAACGTCTTTAACTATGGCTACACCTTC; CDR3: CASNVFNYGYTF